Described below is a single TCR beta chain sequence and its context. This record belongs to a study of shared T cell receptors in the human thymus. The germline V gene has CDR1 SNHLY and CDR2 FYNNEI. Trimming pared 4 bases from V and 6 bases from J, leaving 16 bases between. This CDR3 has 15 amino acids. Some clones are missing from TCRdb's copy, which holds only in-frame ones; the method was immunoSEQ multiplex PCR. This sample yields some 760,000 clones, of which 70% to 90% are seen a single time; around 0.0099% belongs to the top ten. These data are also associated with another study on human thymus T cells.

The TCR was taken from a girl under two years old with a congenital heart defect. Sequencing was done on a sample of thymocytes. The V call is TRBV2, the J call TRBJ2-4; tentatively, D is TRBD2 (5 bases). CDR3 region: CASSVVGVFINIQYF. DNA for the CDR3: TGTGCCAGCAGTGTCGTCGGGGTATTCATAAACATTCAGTACTTC.